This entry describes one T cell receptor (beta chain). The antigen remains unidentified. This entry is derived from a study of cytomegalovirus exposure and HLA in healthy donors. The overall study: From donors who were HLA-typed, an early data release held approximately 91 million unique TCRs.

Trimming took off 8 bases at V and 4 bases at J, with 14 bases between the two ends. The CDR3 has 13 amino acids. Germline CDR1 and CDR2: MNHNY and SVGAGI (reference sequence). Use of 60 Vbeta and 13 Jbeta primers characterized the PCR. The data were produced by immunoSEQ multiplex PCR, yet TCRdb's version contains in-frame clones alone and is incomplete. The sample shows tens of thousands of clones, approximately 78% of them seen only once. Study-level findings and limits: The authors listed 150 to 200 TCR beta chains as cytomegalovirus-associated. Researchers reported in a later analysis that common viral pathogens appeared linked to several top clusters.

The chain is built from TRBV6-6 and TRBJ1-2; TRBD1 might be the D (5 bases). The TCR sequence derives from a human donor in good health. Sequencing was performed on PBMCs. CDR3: CASVEIRAYGYTF. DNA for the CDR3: TGTGCCAGCGTGGAAATCAGGGCCTATGGCTACACCTTC.